This is a list of T cell receptor beta chains from one sample in a study of regulatory T cells in long-lasting Graves disease. Using its own MiXCR run on the multiplex PCR reads, TCRdb lists one record per CDR3 protein. The sample records a few hundred thousand distinct CDR3 sequences, around 15% being singletons. The sample was also reused in another study, on T cells in Graves' hyperthyroidism and ophthalmopathy.

The input for sequencing was peripheral blood mononuclear cells (PBMCs), taken at new diagnosis, from a patient treated with antithyroid drugs. Receptor source: a man aged 35 to 55 with Graves disease. CDR3s leave out the opening cysteine and the closing phenylalanine or tryptophan.

V,J,CDR3
TRBV11-3,TRBJ2-7,ASSLGRDGTYEQY
TRBV2,TRBJ1-6,ASSDSRQGRYNSPLH
TRBV7-8,TRBJ2-3,ASSQYDSTDTQY
TRBV5-1,TRBJ2-7,ASSPTGLRSYEQY
TRBV24-1,TRBJ2-3,ATSDPTEYRTDTQY
TRBV28,TRBJ1-5,ASSPRDRGDNQPQH
TRBV3-1,TRBJ1-6,ASSPNYNSPLH
TRBV12-3/TRBV12-4,TRBJ1-5,ASSRDRNQPQH
TRBV5-1,TRBJ2-7,ASSLARGSYEQY
TRBV6-2/TRBV6-3,TRBJ2-1,ASRTGLAGNEQF
TRBV20-1,TRBJ2-3,SARTTLGQGTQY
TRBV12-3/TRBV12-4,TRBJ2-7,ASTVAGQTYEQY
TRBV7-2,TRBJ1-4,ASSLSGSTNEKLF
TRBV6-2/TRBV6-3,TRBJ2-7,ASSSPAYPIEQY
TRBV7-9,TRBJ2-7,ASSTRTGGVTREQY
TRBV12-3/TRBV12-4,TRBJ1-4,ASSAPASGGINGLF
TRBV11-2,TRBJ2-3,ASSLASPTDTQY
TRBV2,TRBJ2-7,ASSSGTESYEQY
TRBV2,TRBJ2-7,ASSEGATSGYEQY
TRBV30,TRBJ2-3,AWRNTDTQY
TRBV28,TRBJ2-1,ASRTPPPGSHEQF
TRBV6-2/TRBV6-3,TRBJ2-3,ASSELSSGDTQY
TRBV9,TRBJ1-3,ASSAGANSGNTIY
TRBV18,TRBJ2-4,ASSPPHRVTKNIQY
TRBV6-2/TRBV6-3,TRBJ2-1,ASSYGERDEQF
TRBV2,TRBJ1-4,ASSLDRYDEKLF
TRBV24-1,TRBJ1-6,ATSDFSRAANSPLH
TRBV6-1,TRBJ2-7,ASSEARLYEQY
TRBV5-1,TRBJ1-2,ASSLGAAPLTYGYT
TRBV7-9,TRBJ1-4,ASSFTGGTGAF
TRBV4-3,TRBJ1-1,ASSQAIRTEAF
TRBV6-2/TRBV6-3,TRBJ2-7,ASSYPYEQY
TRBV7-9,TRBJ2-1,ASSFVGGTTVREQF
TRBV2,TRBJ2-7,ASKAEGQGSYEQY
TRBV28,TRBJ2-7,ASSFGGGKVYEQY
TRBV5-6,TRBJ2-7,ASSLWKADEQY
TRBV30,TRBJ2-1,AWKAGTGLYNEQF
TRBV5-1,TRBJ2-7,ASSLSAPSYEQY
TRBV3-1,TRBJ2-7,ASSLLSGGASEQY
TRBV5-1,TRBJ2-7,ASSFYRGYEQY